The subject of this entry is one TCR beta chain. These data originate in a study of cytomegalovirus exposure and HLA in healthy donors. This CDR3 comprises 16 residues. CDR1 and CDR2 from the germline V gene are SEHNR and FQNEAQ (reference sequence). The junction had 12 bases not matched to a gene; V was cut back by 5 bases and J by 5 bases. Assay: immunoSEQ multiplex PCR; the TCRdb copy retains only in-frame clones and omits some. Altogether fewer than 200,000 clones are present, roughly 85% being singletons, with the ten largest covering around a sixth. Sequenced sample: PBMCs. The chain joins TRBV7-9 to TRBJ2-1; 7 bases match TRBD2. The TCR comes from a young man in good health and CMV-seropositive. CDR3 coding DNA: TGTGCCAGCAGCCCTCCCGGCGCGGGAGTTAACAATGAGCAGTTCTTC. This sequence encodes CASSPPGAGVNNEQFF.